A selection of T cell receptor beta chains follows, all from one sample in a study of graft-versus-host responses after intestinal transplantation. Produced via immunoSEQ multiplex PCR; TCRdb's table is partial and in-frame only. The repertoire holds approximately 25,000 clones, with around 95% as singletons. The source was PBMCs, collected around 29 days after intestinal transplant. The receptors were sampled from a human patient who received an intestinal transplant, so some T cells may come from the graft donor. Each CDR3 is given with its conserved first and last residue. D genes are given only for firm matches. Rows may omit the clone size; those that give it use once, few, many or a size class.

>NA|TRBD2|TRBJ2-5|TRBV4-1
TGCGCCAGCAGCCAAGTCGCTACGGGAGGCTGGGTGGCCCAGTACTTC
CASSQVATGGWVAQYF
>NA|NA|TRBJ2-2|TRBV27
TGTGCCAGCAGGGGACTCAGAGGGACCGGGGAGCTGTTTTTT
CASRGLRGTGELFF
>NA|NA|TRBJ2-5|TRBV5-1
TGCGCCAGCAGTTACAGCCGGGACAACCAAGAGACCCAGTACTTC
CASSYSRDNQETQYF
>NA|TRBD1|TRBJ1-1|TRBV28
TGTGCCAGCAGCGGTGACAGGGAAAACACTGAAGCTTTCTTT
CASSGDRENTEAFF
>NA|TRBD2|TRBJ2-5|TRBV15
TGTGCCACCAGCAGCACTGCGGGGGACCAAGAGACCCAGTACTTC
CATSSTAGDQETQYF
>NA|NA|TRBJ2-1|TRBV7-2
TGTGCCAGCAGGCCGTCTAGGGGCTCCTACAATGAGCAGTTCTTC
CASRPSRGSYNEQFF
>NA|TRBD1|TRBJ2-7|TRBV7-9
TGTGCCAGCAGTCGGGACAGGGGAACCTCTACCTACGAGCAGTACTTC
CASSRDRGTSTYEQYF
>NA|NA|TRBJ2-7|TRBV7-9
TGTGCCAGCAGCCCCAATCCCGGTGAGCAGTACTTC
CASSPNPGEQYF
>NA|NA|TRBJ2-7|TRBV7-9
TGTGCCAGCAGCTTCGACAGCTCCTACGAGCAGTACTTC
CASSFDSSYEQYF
>NA|NA|TRBJ1-1|TRBV25-1
TGTGCCAGCGGATTTAATCAGGGGACTGAAGCTTTCTTT
CASGFNQGTEAFF
>NA|NA|TRBJ1-5|TRBV5-8
TGTGCCAGCAGCCCTGGACCCCTCAGAGATCAGCCCCAGCATTTT
CASSPGPLRDQPQHF
>once|NA|TRBJ1-2|TRBV5-3
TGTGCCAGATGGGTGACAGCGGTGAGAAGGACCTATGGCTACACCTTC
CARWVTAVRRTYGYTF
>NA|NA|TRBJ2-7|TRBV7-9
TGTGCCAGCAGCTTTGGCGGGATCGAGCAGTACTTC
CASSFGGIEQYF
>NA|TRBD2|TRBJ2-1|TRBV28
TGTGCCAGCAGTTTGGGGACTAGCGGGATCAACGAGCAGTTCTTC
CASSLGTSGINEQFF